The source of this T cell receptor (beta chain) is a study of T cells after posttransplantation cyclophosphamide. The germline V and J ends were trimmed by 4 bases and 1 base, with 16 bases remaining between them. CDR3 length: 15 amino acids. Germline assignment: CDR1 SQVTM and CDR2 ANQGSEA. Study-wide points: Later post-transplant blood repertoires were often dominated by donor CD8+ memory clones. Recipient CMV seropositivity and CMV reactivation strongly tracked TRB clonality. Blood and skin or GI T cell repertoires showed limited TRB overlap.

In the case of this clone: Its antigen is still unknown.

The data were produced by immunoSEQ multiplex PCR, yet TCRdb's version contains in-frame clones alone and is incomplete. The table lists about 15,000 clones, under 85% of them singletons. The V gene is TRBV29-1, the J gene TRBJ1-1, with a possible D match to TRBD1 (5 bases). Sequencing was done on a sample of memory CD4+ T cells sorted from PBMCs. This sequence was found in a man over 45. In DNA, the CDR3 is TGCAGCGTTGGCCCCCCACCGACAGCGAACACTGAAGCTTTCTTT. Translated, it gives CSVGPPPTANTEAFF.